One and the same sample provided the 32 T cell receptor beta chains below, sequenced in a study of CD8 T cells in Susac syndrome. Roughly 0.45 to 1 ug RNA was reverse transcribed with random hexamers. TCRdb used MiXCR to reprocess the immunoSEQ multiplex PCR reads, holding one entry per CDR3 protein. This sample carries 200,000 or so distinct CDR3 sequences, approximately 90% of them seen once, and the ten largest clones take approximately 0.13%. Material: CD8+ T cells from PBMCs. These receptors were taken from a human donor with multiple sclerosis.

The chain links TRBV18 to TRBJ2-1; tentative D call: TRBD2 (5 bases). V shed 5 bases and J shed 0 bases, with 8 bases lying between them. The CDR3 loop spans 14 amino acids. Germline V gene sequence: CDR1 KGHSH, CDR2 LQKENI. The CDR3 bases are TGTGCCAGCTCATCTGGACTCTCCTACAATGAGCAGTTCTTC. Its protein product is CASSSGLSYNEQFF. The whole variable domain, filled in from reference TRBV18 and TRBJ2-1, reads NAGVMQNPRHLVRRRGQEARLRCSPMKGHSHVYWYRQLPEEGLKFMVYLQKENIIDESGMPKERFSAEFPKEGPSILRIQQVVRGDSAAYFCASSSGLSYNEQFFGPGTRLTVL.

The genes are TRBV19 and TRBJ1-1, with 8 positions matching TRBD1. V was clipped by 10 bases and J by 1 base; unmatched bases: 8. The CDR3 is made up of 14 amino acids. The germline V gene encodes CDR1 LNHDA and CDR2 SQIVND (reference sequence). CDR3 in DNA: TGTGCCACCCGGACAGGGTGGGGGAACACTGAAGCTTTCTTT. Protein product: CATRTGWGNTEAFF.

V and J are TRBV7-8 and TRBJ1-1, with D unresolved. V was shortened by 8 bases and J by 3 bases, with 10 bases between the two germline ends. Germline CDR1 and CDR2: SGHVS and FQNEAQ. This CDR3 comprises 12 residues. The CDR3 region has the DNA TGTGCCAGCGGCCTGGAGTACACTGAAGCTTTCTTT. It translates to CASGLEYTEAFF.

V and J are TRBV27 and TRBJ1-6; D may be TRBD1 (6 bases). Germline-derived CDR1 and CDR2 are MNHEY and SMNVEV (reference sequence). Trimming shortened V by 4 bases and J by 12 bases, and 10 bases separated the two germline ends. CDR3 length: 12 amino acids. This chain's CDR3 is CASSYRGGPLHF. Here the CDR3 DNA reads TGTGCCAGCAGTTATAGGGGGGGACCCCTCCACTTT.

V is TRBV2 and J is TRBJ2-2; D is ambiguous. V was cut by 4 bases and J by 6 bases, with 6 bases left in between. CDR3 length equals 12 residues. Germline V CDR1 and CDR2: SNHLY, FYNNEI. The CDR3 sequence is CASSARPGELFF. CDR3 DNA: TGTGCCAGCAGTGCTAGACCCGGGGAGCTGTTTTTT.

This chain connects TRBV25-1 to TRBJ1-2; D not certain. The CDR3 has 13 amino acids. V lost 2 bases, J lost 1 base, and 5 bases lay in between. The V gene's germline CDR1 is MGHDK and CDR2 SYGVNS. Written as DNA, the CDR3 is TGTGCCAGCAGTGAACTGGGTAACTATGGCTACACCTTC. Its translation is CASSELGNYGYTF.

The chain couples TRBV20-1 to TRBJ2-1, with a possible D match to TRBD1 (5 bases). CDR3 length: 16 residues. Trimming took 3 bases from V and 8 from J, leaving 23 bases between them. Per germline, CDR1 DFQATT and CDR2 SNEGSKA (reference sequence). The CDR3 DNA reads as TGCAGTGCTAGTCCCAACATCCTGTCCAGGGCCTATGAGCAGTTCTTC. Protein sequence: CSASPNILSRAYEQFF.

This clonotype was observed once. The chain is built from TRBV20-1 and TRBJ1-2; a weak D match, TRBD1 (6 bases). V lost 5 bases to trimming and J lost 1 base, with 8 bases between them. The CDR3 has 12 amino acids. CDR1 is DFQATT, CDR2 SNEGSKA, per germline (reference sequence). The DNA of the CDR3 is TGCAGTGCTTGGGACATTAACTATGGCTACACCTTC. Residues: CSAWDINYGYTF.

In this sample, this clonotype turned up a few times. This chain uses TRBV4-3 with TRBJ2-7, with D uncertain. Trimming removed 4 bases from V and 2 bases from J, with 9 bases in between. The CDR3 has 13 amino acids. Germline CDR1 is LGHNA and CDR2 is YSLEER. CDR3 amino acids: CASSLLEPYEQYF. The DNA of the CDR3 is TGCGCCAGCAGCCTCTTGGAGCCCTACGAGCAGTACTTC.

CDR3 residues: CASGRQRQETQYF. The CDR3, as DNA: TGTGCCAGCGGCCGACAGCGTCAAGAGACCCAGTACTTC. The V gene is TRBV2, the J gene TRBJ2-5; perhaps TRBD1 as D (5 bases). The V end was cut by 8 bases, the J end by 2 bases, with 12 bases between. From germline, CDR1 is SNHLY and CDR2 FYNNEI. The CDR3 is 13 amino acids.

J is TRBJ1-2 and V is TRBV7-9, with D uncertain. Germline V lookup: CDR1 SEHNR, CDR2 FQNEAQ (reference sequence). Trimming shortened V by 5 bases and J by 8 bases, and 21 bases separated the two germline ends. The CDR3 extends over 15 amino acids. The CDR3 loop reads CASSPPVLKARGYTF. Here the CDR3 DNA reads TGTGCCAGCAGCCCCCCCGTCTTGAAGGCCCGCGGCTACACCTTC. Looking up the rest from reference TRBV7-9 and TRBJ1-2 gives the full variable domain: DTGVSQNPRHKITKRGQNVTFRCDPISEHNRLYWYRQTLGQGPEFLTYFQNEAQLEKSRLLSDRFSAERPKGSFSTLEIQRTEQGDSAMYLCASSPPVLKARGYTFGSGTRLTVV.

The chain links TRBV29-1 to TRBJ2-1, with D perhaps TRBD1 or TRBD2 (5 bases each). Between the trimmed V and J ends, which lost 3 bases and 7 bases, there was a span of 13 bases. The germline gives CDR1 SQVTM, CDR2 ANQGSEA. This CDR3 has 13 amino acids. The CDR3 nucleotides are TGCAGCGTTGACGGGACCCATGGAAATGAGCAGTTCTTC. This encodes CSVDGTHGNEQFF.

This clonotype was recorded once. The V and J genes are TRBV7-9 and TRBJ2-7, with 8 bases identical to TRBD2. The CDR3 totals 18 residues. With V trimmed by 1 base and J by 2 bases, 13 bases remained unmatched. Germline V gives CDR1 SEHNR, CDR2 FQNEAQ (reference sequence). CDR3 DNA: TGTGCCAGCAGCTTAGGTTTCGGGGGGGGGCCCAGGCCCTACGAGCAGTACTTC. It specifies CASSLGFGGGPRPYEQYF.

This clonotype came up once. The V call is TRBV20-1, the J call TRBJ1-1; TRBD1 might be the D (6 bases). The CDR3 runs 17 residues. Per germline, CDR1 DFQATT and CDR2 SNEGSKA (reference sequence). Trimming removed 6 bases at V and 0 bases at J, with 23 bases between. The CDR3 reads CSAGGGPNSHMNTEAFF. In DNA, the CDR3 is TGCAGTGCAGGGGGGGGCCCCAACTCCCACATGAACACTGAAGCTTTCTTT.

V is TRBV9 and J is TRBJ2-7; 10 bases line up with TRBD1. The germline V gene encodes CDR1 SGDLS and CDR2 YYNGEE. The trim removed 4 bases at V and 3 bases at J, leaving 7 bases unmatched. CDR3 length: 15 amino acids. The CDR3: CASSLMDRGFYEQYF. CDR3 in DNA: TGTGCCAGCAGCCTTATGGACAGGGGGTTCTACGAGCAGTACTTC.

This CDR3 reads CATSRDGDRGDTQYF. CDR3 in DNA: TGTGCCACCAGCAGAGATGGGGACAGGGGGGATACGCAGTATTTT. The J gene is TRBJ2-3, the V gene TRBV15, with 11 bases identical to TRBD1. The germline CDR1 and CDR2 sequences are LNHNV and YYDKDF (reference sequence). V was clipped by 0 bases and J by 6 bases; unmatched bases: 2. The CDR3 totals 15 residues.

The V gene is TRBV4-1, the J gene TRBJ2-3; D might be TRBD2 (6 bases). Trimming stripped 2 bases from V and 0 bases from J, with 9 bases between. The CDR3 has 15 amino acids. The germline V gene encodes CDR1 MGHRA and CDR2 YSYEKL. The CDR3 sequence: CASSQRSGSTDTQYF. As DNA, the CDR3 is TGCGCCAGCAGCCAAAGGAGCGGGAGCACAGATACGCAGTATTTT.

The chain employs TRBV12-3 or TRBV12-4 and TRBJ2-5, with D perhaps being TRBD1 or TRBD2 (6 bases each). The CDR3 has 16 amino acids. V lost 2 bases, J lost 5 bases, and 18 bases lay in between. DNA for the CDR3: TGTGCCAGCAGTTTATTCGCAGGGGAGGTCGGGGAGACCCAGTACTTC. Its protein is CASSLFAGEVGETQYF.

The chain has TRBV5-6 and TRBJ2-1; a weak D match, TRBD2 (5 bases). In germline, CDR1 is SGHDT, CDR2 YYEEEE. The V end was cut by 2 bases, the J end by 7 bases, with 7 bases between. The CDR3 is made up of 12 amino acids. In nucleotides, the CDR3 is TGTGCCAGCAGCTTCGGGGAAAATGAGCAGTTCTTC. Its protein is CASSFGENEQFF.

This chain uses TRBV5-1 with TRBJ1-1; perhaps TRBD1 as D (5 bases). The CDR3 sequence is 13 residues long. Germline V gives CDR1 SGHRS, CDR2 YFSETQ. Deletions cut 0 bases from V and 7 bases from J, with 10 bases between. The CDR3 nucleotides are TGCGCCAGCAGCTTGGTCCAGGGAGATGAAGCTTTCTTT. Residues: CASSLVQGDEAFF.

The CDR3 DNA follows: TGCAGCGTTTCACTAGCGGGGGGGCCGATCTACGAGCAGTACTTC. Protein: CSVSLAGGPIYEQYF. This sequence joins TRBV29-1 and TRBJ2-7, with 13 bases matching TRBD2. The germline V gene encodes CDR1 SQVTM and CDR2 ANQGSEA. V trimming: 5 bases; J trimming: 3 bases; junction bases outside the gene matches: 7. There are 15 residues in the CDR3.

V is TRBV20-1 and J is TRBJ2-7; no clear D. V gave up 2 bases and J gave up 2 bases, with 7 bases separating them. The germline gives CDR1 DFQATT, CDR2 SNEGSKA (reference sequence). The CDR3 spans 12 residues. The CDR3 DNA reads as TGCAGTGCTAGACACGGGCCCTACGAGCAGTACTTC. Protein: CSARHGPYEQYF.

This chain joins TRBV9 and TRBJ2-3, with D tentatively TRBD1 (6 bases). Trimming removed 0 bases at V and 2 bases at J, with 16 bases between. Germline CDR1 reads SGDLS; CDR2 reads YYNGEE. There are 17 residues in the CDR3. CDR3 sequence: CASSVAAGTLITDTQYF. The CDR3 DNA is TGTGCCAGCAGCGTAGCCGCCGGGACATTGATCACAGATACGCAGTATTTT.

V usage is TRBV5-4 and J usage is TRBJ2-2; D is uncertain. The CDR3 runs 12 residues. The V and J ends lost 5 bases and 6 bases respectively, with 8 bases between them. In germline, CDR1 is SGHNT, CDR2 YYREEE (reference sequence). The CDR3 region is CASSLVPGELFF. CDR3 nucleotides: TGTGCCAGCAGTTTAGTGCCCGGGGAGCTGTTTTTT.

The V gene is TRBV5-6, the J gene TRBJ1-2, with D possibly TRBD1 on 5 matching bases. CDR1 SGHDT and CDR2 YYEEEE come from the germline V gene. The CDR3 extends over 12 amino acids. V was trimmed by 6 bases and J by 2 bases, leaving 8 bases between them. CDR3 region: CASKRGNYGYTF. The CDR3 DNA reads as TGTGCCAGCAAGCGGGGGAACTATGGCTACACCTTC.

The CDR3 spells CASSAWDSVNSYGYTF. The CDR3 DNA reads as TGTGCCAGCAGCGCCTGGGACAGCGTCAACTCCTATGGCTACACCTTC. The chain employs TRBV5-6 and TRBJ1-2; 7 bases are shared with TRBD1. In germline, CDR1 is SGHDT, CDR2 YYEEEE. J lost 4 bases, V lost 4 bases, and 13 bases had no gene match. The CDR3 length is 16 residues.

The gene calls are TRBV5-1 and TRBJ2-5; D unresolved. Germline lookup yields CDR1 SGHRS and CDR2 YFSETQ. V was cut by 4 bases and J by 0 bases, with 10 bases left in between. The CDR3 totals 14 residues. The chain's CDR3 is CASSPTEYQETQYF. As DNA, the CDR3 is TGCGCCAGCAGCCCTACAGAGTACCAAGAGACCCAGTACTTC.

This clonotype was detected only once. The chain recombines TRBV5-6 with TRBJ2-2, with 7 bases identical to TRBD1. J gave up 6 bases and V 3 bases, and 2 bases lay outside the gene matches. In germline, CDR1 is SGHDT, CDR2 YYEEEE. The CDR3 loop spans 13 amino acids. The CDR3 sequence: CASSWGTAGELFF. The CDR3 DNA reads as TGTGCCAGCAGCTGGGGGACAGCCGGGGAGCTGTTTTTT.

This sequence joins TRBV5-6 and TRBJ2-7; D is undetermined. The CDR3 has 16 residues. Germline V lookup: CDR1 SGHDT, CDR2 YYEEEE. V was shortened by 0 bases and J by 2 bases, with 15 bases between the two germline ends. The DNA of the CDR3 is TGTGCCAGCAGCTTGGCGGCCGAGCAGGATGCCTACGAGCAGTACTTC. It encodes CASSLAAEQDAYEQYF.

The chain uses TRBV27 and TRBJ1-6, with TRBD1 matching over 9 bases. With V trimmed by 4 bases and J by 8 bases, 9 bases remained unmatched. This CDR3 region has 16 residues. Germline assignment: CDR1 MNHEY and CDR2 SMNVEV (reference sequence). CDR3 DNA sequence: TGTGCCAGCAGTTACTCGGGACAGGGCGTCCATTCACCCCTCCACTTT. It specifies CASSYSGQGVHSPLHF.

The V gene is TRBV10-3, the J gene TRBJ1-1; D may be TRBD1 (5 bases). Trimming left V 6 bases short and J 6 bases short, with 17 bases between. The germline V gene encodes CDR1 ENHRY and CDR2 SYGVKD. This CDR3 comprises 14 residues. This CDR3 is CAIRVGEGRPEAFF. The CDR3 nucleotides read TGTGCCATCAGGGTCGGGGAGGGGCGGCCTGAAGCTTTCTTT.

V gene TRBV5-1 combines with J gene TRBJ1-1; D gene uncertain. Deletions cut 3 bases from V and 5 bases from J, with 8 bases between. This CDR3 has 12 amino acids. CDR1 is SGHRS, CDR2 YFSETQ, per germline. CDR3 bases: TGCGCCAGCAGCTCCCACGGGACTGAAGCTTTCTTT. Protein: CASSSHGTEAFF.